This T cell receptor beta chain was identified in a study of T cell responses to AZD1222 COVID-19 vaccine. Using immunoSEQ multiplex PCR, the repertoire was profiled, and TCRdb retains in-frame clones only, with some absent. This sample has about 94,000 clones, with around nine tenths found just once. Study-level points and caveats: White British people made up most donors, females outnumbered males, and clonal diversity was possibly underestimated. Unmutated variant regions reportedly attract nearly half of all spike-specific TCRs.

This clone was counted a single time. The antigen is unknown. The sequences come from peripheral blood, collected on day 0 of AZD1222 vaccination. This clonotype originated in an adult in good health.

This CDR3 is CASSLVPGEQYF. CDR3 DNA: TGTGCCAGCAGCTTAGTGCCCGGCGAGCAGTACTTC. J is TRBJ2-7 and V is TRBV11-3; D call uncertain. Trimming shortened V by 1 base and J by 6 bases, and 7 bases separated the two germline ends. The CDR3 contains 12 residues. CDR1 and CDR2 (germline): SGHNT, YENEEA.